Given below is one T cell receptor beta chain in context. This sample was included in a study of technical replicates of blood from several donors. The table came from immunoSEQ multiplex PCR; TCRdb's copy has only in-frame clones and leaves some out. The sample carries more than 9,000 clones, about 94% recorded once. The material sequenced was PBMCs. This sequence was found in a human donor in good health.

This CDR3 reads CASSPGQSTDTQYF. The CDR3 nucleotides are TGTGCCAGCAGTCCGGGACAGAGCACAGATACGCAGTATTTT. This chain uses TRBV28 with TRBJ2-3; 7 bases are a match to TRBD1. The germline V gene encodes CDR1 MDHEN and CDR2 SYDVKM. The junction had 2 bases not matched to a gene; V was cut back by 5 bases and J by 0 bases. The CDR3 is 14 amino acids.